These 8 T cell receptor beta chains were sequenced from one sample in a study of T cells in Graves' hyperthyroidism and ophthalmopathy. Researchers took RNA transcripts and amplified the TCR beta CDR3 regions from them. First-round RT-PCR with HTBI primers amplified the TCR CDR3 region. TCRdb analysed the multiplex PCR reads with MiXCR anew, one entry per CDR3 protein. The table includes around 540,000 distinct CDR3 sequences, more than 15% detected once. Material: blood. Source of these receptors: a woman aged 25 to 39 with Graves' ophthalmopathy.

Remarks on this clonotype: A much larger clone differs from this one at a single base, so this may be a read error. The chain joins TRBV7-3 to TRBJ2-4; D ambiguous. The germline V gene has CDR1 SGHTA and CDR2 FQGTGA. CDR3 length equals 15 residues. The CDR3 loop reads CVSSSTPLAKNIQYF. Here the CDR3 DNA reads TGTGTCAGCAGCTCCACCCCGCTAGCCAAAAACATTCAGTACTTC.

The CDR3 bases are TGCGCCAGCAGCCAAGATCCCGGGTTTCCCGTGGGGGAGCAGTACTTC. Protein sequence: CASSQDPGFPVGEQYF. J is TRBJ2-7 and V is TRBV4-3; D not resolved. This CDR3 has 16 residues. With 0 bases removed from V and 7 bases from J, the gap between germline ends came to 19 bases. CDR1 is LGHNA and CDR2 is YSLEER in the germline V gene.

Comments on this clonotype: A single base separates this from a much larger clone, so it may be a read error. The genes are TRBV28 and TRBJ2-1; 10 bases map to TRBD2. Germline-derived CDR1 and CDR2 are MDHEN and SYDVKM. CDR3 length: 17 residues. Losses at the gene ends were 6 bases for V and 8 bases for J; bases not matched to a gene: 16. The CDR3 region has the DNA TGTGCCAGCAGCCTACTGGTAGCTAGCGGGGGTGAGGATGAGCAGTTCTTC. It specifies CASSLLVASGGEDEQFF.

Only a few counts were recorded for this clonotype. The chain uses TRBV7-2 and TRBJ2-3; D is uncertain. Germline loops: CDR1 SGHTA, CDR2 FQGNSA. V was shortened by 5 bases and J by 1 base, with 7 bases between the two germline ends. This CDR3 region has 13 residues. Here the CDR3 reads CASSLFGTDTQYF. The CDR3, as DNA: TGTGCCAGCAGCCTCTTTGGCACAGATACGCAGTATTTT. The full variable domain, in which reference TRBV7-2 and TRBJ2-3 provide the parts outside the CDR3, is GAGVSQSPSNKVTEKGKDVELRCDPISGHTALYWYRQSLGQGLEFLIYFQGNSAPDKSGLPSDRFSAERTGGSVSTLTIQRTQQEDSAVYLCASSLFGTDTQYFGPGTRLTVL.

This chain connects TRBV20-1 to TRBJ2-7; 11 nucleotides match TRBD2. V shed 2 bases, J shed 5 bases, and the junction held 5 bases outside the gene matches. The germline CDR1 and CDR2 sequences are DFQATT and SNEGSKA (reference sequence). The CDR3 length is 14 residues. The CDR3 DNA is TGCAGTGCTAGACTTAGCGGGAGGGTGGACGAGCAGTACTTC. Its translation: CSARLSGRVDEQYF.

The V call is TRBV6-5, the J call TRBJ1-6; no clear D gene. The CDR3 runs 16 residues. V was shortened by 0 bases and J by 8 bases, with 14 bases between the two germline ends. Germline V gene sequence: CDR1 MNHEY, CDR2 SVGAGI. CDR3 coding DNA: TGTGCCAGCAGTTACTCCCTAGGGTTGGATTATTCACCCCTCCACTTT. It specifies CASSYSLGLDYSPLHF.

This clonotype was observed at least ten times. This chain joins TRBV11-3 and TRBJ2-3; D is uncertain. The CDR3 is 14 residues long. Trimming pared 5 bases from V and 2 bases from J, leaving 11 bases between. Germline values: CDR1 SGHNT, CDR2 YENEEA. As DNA, the CDR3 is TGTGCCAGCAGCCTTCATGCCAACACAGATACGCAGTATTTT. It is translated as CASSLHANTDTQYF.

The table lists this clonotype with a few counts. The V and J genes are TRBV27 and TRBJ2-3; 10 nucleotides agree with TRBD2. V dropped 7 bases and J dropped 2; count of bases not matched to a gene: 9. The CDR3 is 16 amino acids. The germline V gene encodes CDR1 MNHEY and CDR2 SMNVEV (reference sequence). The CDR3 sequence is CASTMGLAQHTDTQYF. The CDR3, as DNA: TGTGCCAGCACTATGGGACTAGCGCAACACACAGATACGCAGTATTTT.